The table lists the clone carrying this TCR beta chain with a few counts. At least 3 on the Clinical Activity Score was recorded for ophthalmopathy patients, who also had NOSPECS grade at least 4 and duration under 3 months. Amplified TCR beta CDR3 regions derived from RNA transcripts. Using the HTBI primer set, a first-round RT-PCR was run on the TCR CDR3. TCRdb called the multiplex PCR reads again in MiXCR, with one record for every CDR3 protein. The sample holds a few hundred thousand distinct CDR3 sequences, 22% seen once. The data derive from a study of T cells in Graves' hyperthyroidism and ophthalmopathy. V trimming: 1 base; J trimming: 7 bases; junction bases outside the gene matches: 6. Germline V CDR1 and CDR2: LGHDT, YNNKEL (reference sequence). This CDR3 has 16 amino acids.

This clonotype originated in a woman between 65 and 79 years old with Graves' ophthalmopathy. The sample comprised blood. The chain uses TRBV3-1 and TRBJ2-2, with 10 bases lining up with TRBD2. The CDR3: CASSQVLAGEGGELFF. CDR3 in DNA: TGTGCCAGCAGCCAAGTCCTAGCGGGAGAGGGCGGGGAGCTGTTTTTT.